What follows are 24 T cell receptor beta chains derived from one specimen sequenced in a study of follicular helper T cells after annual influenza vaccination (dated by TCRdb to 2016 to 2017). According to the study, the label for this sample's time point signals: 2015-2016 season, pre-vaccination. To prepare the library, the immunoSEQ multiplex PCR assay was applied. Not all clones reach the TCRdb copy of this immuneACCESS table, which keeps in-frame sequences only. Checked studies attribute under half of the gap to unresolved V genes and leave the rest unexplained. The sample table shows 700 or so clones, and around 86% are seen once. Under 5% of the sample goes to the ten largest clones. The sequenced sample was CXCR5+ CD38+ circulating T follicular helper cells from blood, obtained on the day of influenza vaccination. The cell subset or site tag for this specimen amounts to: circulating Tfh, non-naive CD4+CXCR5+PD-1+ (ICOS+CD38+ or ICOS-CD38-). The receptor set was obtained from an adult who received the influenza vaccine.

V and J are TRBV4-3 and TRBJ2-5; D is uncertain. Germline CDR1 reads LGHNA; CDR2 reads YSLEER. The CDR3 has 16 amino acids. V was clipped by 0 bases and J by 5 bases, with 16 bases between them. CDR3 bases: TGCGCCAGCAGCCAAGATGCCCGGGCCAGGCGGGAGACCCAGTACTTC. Translated, it gives CASSQDARARRETQYF.

On this clone itself: Other DNA sequences from this sample encode an identical CDR3 as well. The chain uses TRBV27 and TRBJ1-2; a weak D match, TRBD1 (6 bases). V lost 3 bases and J lost 4, with 12 bases in between. Germline CDR1 MNHEY, CDR2 SMNVEV (reference sequence). The CDR3 has 14 amino acids. CDR3 sequence reads: CASSLGGGVYGYTF. CDR3 bases: TGTGCCAGCAGTTTGGGAGGGGGGGTCTATGGCTACACCTTC.

CDR3 nucleotides: TGCAGCGTTGGGCCCAGCGGGGACGAGCAGTACTTC. As protein: CSVGPSGDEQYF. This chain links TRBV29-1 with TRBJ2-7; 7 bases are a match to TRBD2. Germline V gene data show CDR1 as SQVTM and CDR2 as ANQGSEA. With 4 bases clipped from V and 5 bases from J, the junction kept 5 bases outside the gene matches. This CDR3 is 12 amino acids long.

The V and J genes are TRBV5-1 and TRBJ1-2; D is ambiguous. In germline, CDR1 is SGHRS, CDR2 YFSETQ. Trimming pared 4 bases from V and 4 bases from J, leaving 11 bases between. The CDR3 is made up of 13 amino acids. CDR3 nucleotides: TGCGCCAGCAGCAACTCTGAGCCCTATGGCTACACCTTC. Residues: CASSNSEPYGYTF.

The chain couples TRBV10-3 to TRBJ2-2; TRBD1 aligns across 11 bases. With V trimmed by 0 bases and J by 5 bases, 8 bases remained unmatched. The germline V gene has CDR1 ENHRY and CDR2 SYGVKD. The CDR3 spans 18 residues. CDR3 residues: CAISESGGGTGGTGELFF. As DNA, the CDR3 is TGTGCCATCAGTGAGTCGGGCGGCGGGACAGGGGGTACCGGGGAGCTGTTTTTT.

This clone appeared a few times. V usage is TRBV19 and J usage is TRBJ1-2; 8 bases align to TRBD1. This CDR3 is built from 14 residues. Germline loops: CDR1 LNHDA, CDR2 SQIVND (reference sequence). Germline trimming cut 7 bases from V and 5 bases from J; bases unmatched to any gene: 9. This chain's CDR3 is CASKTGVSAYGYTF. The CDR3 DNA is TGTGCCAGTAAGACAGGGGTTTCCGCTTATGGCTACACCTTC. Together with reference TRBV19 and TRBJ1-2, the CDR3 gives the full variable domain: DGGITQSPKYLFRKEGQNVTLSCEQNLNHDAMYWYRQDPGQGLRLIYYSQIVNDFQKGDIAEGYSVSREKKESFPLTVTSAQKNPTAFYLCASKTGVSAYGYTFGSGTRLTVV.

The chain has TRBV19 and TRBJ1-1, with TRBD1 identical over 7 bases. The CDR3 has 13 residues. CDR1 and CDR2 from the germline V gene are LNHDA and SQIVND (reference sequence). J lost 7 bases, V lost 7 bases, and 9 bases had no gene match. CDR3 amino acids: CASKDREISEAFF. The CDR3 nucleotides read TGTGCCAGTAAAGACAGGGAGATCAGTGAAGCTTTCTTT.

The V call is TRBV4-3, the J call TRBJ2-3; D possibly corresponds to TRBD1 (6 bases). CDR1 LGHNA and CDR2 YSLEER come from the germline V gene. The CDR3 covers 13 residues. The V end lost 4 bases, the J end lost 9 bases, and 14 bases lay between the germline ends. The CDR3 DNA follows: TGCGCCAGCAGCCCATACAGGGAAGGCACGCAGTATTTT. This sequence encodes CASSPYREGTQYF.

A word on this clone: One end of the junction varies from germline; a read error may be responsible. This specimen includes other DNA sequences encoding the same CDR3. CDR3 protein: CASRGQGTLSYEQYF. In nucleotides, the CDR3 is TGCGCCAGCAGGGGACAGGGAACCCTTTCCTACGAGCAGTACTTT. V gene TRBV10-1 combines with J gene TRBJ2-7; 9 bases are a match to TRBD1. The germline V gene has CDR1 WNHNN and CDR2 SYGVQD (reference sequence). The CDR3 covers 15 residues.

The genes are TRBV6-5 and TRBJ2-7, with 8 nucleotides matching TRBD1. This CDR3 is built from 15 residues. Germline CDR1 is MNHEY and CDR2 is SVGAGI. With V trimmed by 6 bases and J by 3 bases, 10 bases remained unmatched. The CDR3 DNA reads TGTGCCAGCAGAAAACCGGGACAGGCTAACTACGAGCAGTACTTC. It translates to CASRKPGQANYEQYF.

This clone was recorded only once. The chain carries TRBV5-1 and TRBJ2-2; unclear D gene. The CDR3 runs to 14 residues. Germline CDR1 is SGHRS and CDR2 is YFSETQ. V shed 4 bases and J shed 2 bases, with 9 bases lying between them. CDR3 loop: CASSTAFNTGELFF. Written as DNA, the CDR3 is TGCGCCAGCAGCACCGCGTTCAACACCGGGGAGCTGTTTTTT.

This CDR3 reads CSASRPYVAFF. The CDR3 DNA reads TGCAGTGCTAGTAGGCCCTATGTAGCTTTCTTT. The chain combines TRBV20-1 with TRBJ1-1; D unresolved. The V end lost 3 bases, the J end lost 10 bases, and 12 bases lay between the germline ends. Germline loops: CDR1 DFQATT, CDR2 SNEGSKA (reference sequence). The CDR3 totals 11 residues.

The gene calls are TRBV5-1 and TRBJ2-5, with D possibly matching TRBD1 (5 bases). The CDR3 sequence is 15 residues long. Germline V CDR1 and CDR2: SGHRS, YFSETQ. V lost 4 bases and J 5 bases, leaving 18 bases between the germline ends. The CDR3 region is CASSTYDEGAETQYF. The CDR3 DNA is TGCGCCAGCAGCACCTACGACGAAGGGGCGGAGACCCAGTACTTC.

This chain connects TRBV19 to TRBJ2-1; 7 bases fit TRBD1. CDR1 LNHDA and CDR2 SQIVND come from the germline V gene (reference sequence). J lost 3 bases, V lost 10 bases, and 12 bases had no gene match. This CDR3 has 15 amino acids. CDR3 in amino acids: CATEVGDRSYNEQFF. The CDR3 DNA sequence: TGTGCCACCGAGGTGGGGGACAGAAGCTACAATGAGCAGTTCTTC. Filled out from reference TRBV19 and TRBJ2-1, the complete variable domain reads DGGITQSPKYLFRKEGQNVTLSCEQNLNHDAMYWYRQDPGQGLRLIYYSQIVNDFQKGDIAEGYSVSREKKESFPLTVTSAQKNPTAFYLCATEVGDRSYNEQFFGPGTRLTVL.

The V call is TRBV19, the J call TRBJ2-1; possible D gene TRBD2, 6 bases. The CDR3 consists of 14 residues. V was shortened by 6 bases and J by 4 bases, with 13 bases between the two germline ends. Germline values: CDR1 LNHDA, CDR2 SQIVND (reference sequence). The CDR3 loop reads CASSPGVGYNEQFF. The CDR3 DNA reads as TGTGCCAGTAGCCCGGGGGTCGGATACAATGAGCAGTTCTTC.

The chain joins TRBV6-6 to TRBJ1-5; D is unresolved. Germline values: CDR1 MNHNY, CDR2 SVGAGI (reference sequence). The V and J ends lost 4 bases and 0 bases respectively, with 1 base between them. The CDR3 is 12 amino acids. The CDR3 DNA sequence: TGTGCCAGCAGTTTTAGCAATCAGCCCCAGCATTTT. Translation gives CASSFSNQPQHF.

The chain couples TRBV19 to TRBJ2-1, with D perhaps assigned TRBD1 or TRBD2 (5 bases each). Trimming stripped 4 bases from V and 1 base from J, with 11 bases between. Looked up from germline, CDR1 is LNHDA and CDR2 is SQIVND (reference sequence). The CDR3 consists of 15 residues. CDR3 DNA sequence: TGTGCCAGTAGTAAGACCAGGGAGTCCTACAATGAGCAGTTCTTC. Amino acids: CASSKTRESYNEQFF.

The chain joins TRBV10-3 to TRBJ1-6; the D is unclear. Per the germline V gene, CDR1 is ENHRY and CDR2 is SYGVKD. The CDR3 runs 13 residues. Deletions cut 7 bases from V and 7 bases from J, with 11 bases between. CDR3 bases: TGTGCCATCACCGAGGGCTTCAATTCACCCCTCCACTTT. It is translated as CAITEGFNSPLHF.

There are a few counts of this clone. The rearrangement links TRBV6-1 to TRBJ2-7; no definite D call. The CDR3 is made up of 11 amino acids. V was shortened by 6 bases and J by 4 bases, with 7 bases between the two germline ends. Germline V gives CDR1 MNHNS, CDR2 SASEGT. The CDR3 region is CASRSSYEQYF. In DNA form, the CDR3 reads TGTGCCAGCAGGAGCAGTTACGAGCAGTACTTC.

V gene TRBV5-4 combines with J gene TRBJ2-1; TRBD2 agrees at 8 bases. The CDR3 runs to 14 residues. J gave up 4 bases and V 7 bases, and 7 bases lay outside the gene matches. Germline V gives CDR1 SGHNT, CDR2 YYREEE (reference sequence). The CDR3 sequence is CASRAGGFYNEQFF. In DNA form, the CDR3 reads TGTGCCAGCCGCGCGGGGGGATTTTACAATGAGCAGTTCTTC.

This chain links TRBV29-1 with TRBJ1-2; 7 bases align to TRBD1. The CDR3 consists of 15 residues. Per germline, CDR1 SQVTM and CDR2 ANQGSEA. The V segment lost 0 bases and the J segment 4 bases; nucleotides outside the gene matches: 8. As DNA, the CDR3 is TGCAGCGTTGAAGACCGTGACAGGGACGCCTATGGCTACACCTTC. This translates into CSVEDRDRDAYGYTF.

The CDR3 region has the DNA TGTGCCAGCAGTCCGATCAGGGGGCAGACCTATGGCTACACCTTC. Its protein product is CASSPIRGQTYGYTF. This chain joins TRBV27 and TRBJ1-2, with 8 bases fitting TRBD1. Germline trimming cut 5 bases from V and 4 bases from J; bases unmatched to any gene: 9. Germline lookup yields CDR1 MNHEY and CDR2 SMNVEV (reference sequence). The CDR3 loop spans 15 amino acids.

The genes are TRBV5-1 and TRBJ2-5; 7 bases agree with TRBD2. CDR3 length: 12 residues. In germline, CDR1 is SGHRS, CDR2 YFSETQ. Trimming cost V 5 bases and J 4 bases; bases outside gene matches: 2. In DNA form, the CDR3 reads TGCGCCAGCAGTGGCGGGGGAGAGACCCAGTACTTC. Its protein is CASSGGGETQYF.

The rearrangement links TRBV25-1 to TRBJ2-7; 7 bases align to TRBD1. The junction had 11 bases not matched to a gene; V was cut back by 5 bases and J by 7 bases. Per the germline V gene, CDR1 is MGHDK and CDR2 is SYGVNS. The CDR3 sequence is 14 residues long. The CDR3 here is CASSPHLDRDEQYF. The CDR3, as DNA: TGTGCCAGCAGTCCCCACCTAGACAGGGATGAGCAGTACTTC.